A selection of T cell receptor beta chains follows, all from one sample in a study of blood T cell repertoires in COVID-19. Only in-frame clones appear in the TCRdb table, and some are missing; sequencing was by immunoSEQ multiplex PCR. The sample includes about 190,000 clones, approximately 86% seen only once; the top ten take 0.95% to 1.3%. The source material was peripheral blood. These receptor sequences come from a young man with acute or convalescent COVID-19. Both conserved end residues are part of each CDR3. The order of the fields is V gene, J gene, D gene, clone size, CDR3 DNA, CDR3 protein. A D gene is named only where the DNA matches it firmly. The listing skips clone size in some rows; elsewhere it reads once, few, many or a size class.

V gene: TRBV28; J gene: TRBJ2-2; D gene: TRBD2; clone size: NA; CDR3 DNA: TGTGCCAGCAGTTTAAGGACTAGGGGGGAGCTGTTTTTT; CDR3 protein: CASSLRTRGELFF
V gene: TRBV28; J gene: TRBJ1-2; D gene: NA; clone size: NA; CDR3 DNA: TGTGCCAGCAGTTTAGCAGGGTCCTATGGCTACACCTTC; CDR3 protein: CASSLAGSYGYTF
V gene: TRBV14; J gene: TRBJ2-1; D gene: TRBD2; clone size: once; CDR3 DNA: TGTGCCAGCAGGACAAGTAGCGGGGGGGTATACAATGAGCAGTTCTTC; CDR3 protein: CASRTSSGGVYNEQFF
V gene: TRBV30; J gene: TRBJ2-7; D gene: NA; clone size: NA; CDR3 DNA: TGTGCCTGGATAAGTGTGGGCAGGTCCTACGAGCAGTACTTC; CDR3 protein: CAWISVGRSYEQYF
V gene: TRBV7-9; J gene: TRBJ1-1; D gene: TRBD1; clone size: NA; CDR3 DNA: TGTGCCAGCAGCTTAGGGGCAGGGGGTATGAACACTGAAGCTTTCTTT; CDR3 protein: CASSLGAGGMNTEAFF
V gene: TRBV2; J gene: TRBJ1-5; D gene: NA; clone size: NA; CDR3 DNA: TGTGCCAGCAGTGAATCAGGGCCCAATCAGCCCCAGCATTTT; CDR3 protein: CASSESGPNQPQHF
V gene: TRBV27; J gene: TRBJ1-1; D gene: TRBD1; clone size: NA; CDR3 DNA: TGTGCCAGCAGGAGGACAGGGCAGAACACTGAAGCTTTCTTT; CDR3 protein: CASRRTGQNTEAFF
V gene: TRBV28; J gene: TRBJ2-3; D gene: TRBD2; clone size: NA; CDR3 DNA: TGTGCCAGCAGTTACGGACTAGCAACAGATACGCAGTATTTT; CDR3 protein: CASSYGLATDTQYF
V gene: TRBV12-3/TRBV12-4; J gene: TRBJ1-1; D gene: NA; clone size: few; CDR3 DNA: TGTGCCAGCAGTTTTGGACACTTTGAAGCTTTCTTT; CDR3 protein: CASSFGHFEAFF
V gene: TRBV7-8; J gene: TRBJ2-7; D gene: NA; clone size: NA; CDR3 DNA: TGTGCCAGCAGCTCGTGGGGGGATTTAGAGGACGAGCAGTACTTC; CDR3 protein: CASSSWGDLEDEQYF
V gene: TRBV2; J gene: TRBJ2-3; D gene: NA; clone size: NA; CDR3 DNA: TGTGCCAGTCAGGGGTTACAATCTGCAGATACGCAGTATTTT; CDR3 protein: CASQGLQSADTQYF
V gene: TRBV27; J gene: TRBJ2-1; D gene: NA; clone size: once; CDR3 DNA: TGTGCCAGCAGTTTATCTAGCGGAATTGGCGATGAGCAGTTCTTC; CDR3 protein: CASSLSSGIGDEQFF
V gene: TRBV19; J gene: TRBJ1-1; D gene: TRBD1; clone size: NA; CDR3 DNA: TGTGCCAGTACATCGGGACAGGGGAACACTGAAGCTTTCTTT; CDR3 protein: CASTSGQGNTEAFF
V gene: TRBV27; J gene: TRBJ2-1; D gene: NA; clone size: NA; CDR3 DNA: TGTGCCAGCAGTTTAGACGGGGGAGGGGGTGAGCAGTTCTTC; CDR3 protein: CASSLDGGGGEQFF
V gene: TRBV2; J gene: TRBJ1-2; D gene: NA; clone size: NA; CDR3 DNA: TGTGCCAGCAGTGTGAAGGGAGGCTATGGCTACACCTTC; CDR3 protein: CASSVKGGYGYTF
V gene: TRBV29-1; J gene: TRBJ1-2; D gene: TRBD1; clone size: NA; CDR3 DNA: TGCAGCGTTGGAGACAGGGGGCATGGCTACACCTTC; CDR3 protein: CSVGDRGHGYTF
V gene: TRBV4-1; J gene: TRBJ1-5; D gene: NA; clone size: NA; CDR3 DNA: TGCGCCAGCAGCCAGGACCGGACATATCAGCCCCAGCATTTT; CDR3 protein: CASSQDRTYQPQHF
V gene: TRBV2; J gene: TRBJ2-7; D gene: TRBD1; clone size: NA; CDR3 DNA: TGTGCCAGCGGGACAGGGATCTACGAGCAGTACTTC; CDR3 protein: CASGTGIYEQYF
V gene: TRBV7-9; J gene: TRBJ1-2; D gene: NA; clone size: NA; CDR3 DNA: TGTGCCAGCAGGTCTACAGGGTATGGCTACACCTTC; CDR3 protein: CASRSTGYGYTF
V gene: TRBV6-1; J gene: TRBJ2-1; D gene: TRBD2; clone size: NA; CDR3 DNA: TGTGCCAGCAGTGAACTAGTTGGTATCGGACTAGCGGGACGTAATGAGCAGTTCTTC; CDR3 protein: CASSELVGIGLAGRNEQFF
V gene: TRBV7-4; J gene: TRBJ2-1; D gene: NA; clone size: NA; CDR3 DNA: TGTGCCAGCAGCCTAGACTACCGCTACAATGAGCAGTTCTTC; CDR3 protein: CASSLDYRYNEQFF
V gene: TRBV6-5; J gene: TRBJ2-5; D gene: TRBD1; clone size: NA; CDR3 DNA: TGTGCCAGCCAGAGACAGGGGCTCTACGGGGAGACCCAGTACTTC; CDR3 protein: CASQRQGLYGETQYF
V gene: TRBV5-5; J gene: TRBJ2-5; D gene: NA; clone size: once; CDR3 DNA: TGTGCCAGCAGCGACGAGGCGGAGACCCAGTACTTC; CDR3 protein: CASSDEAETQYF
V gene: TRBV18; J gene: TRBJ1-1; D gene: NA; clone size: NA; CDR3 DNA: TGTGCCAGCTCACCCGGACGGGGACAACACACTGAAGCTTTCTTT; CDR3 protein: CASSPGRGQHTEAFF
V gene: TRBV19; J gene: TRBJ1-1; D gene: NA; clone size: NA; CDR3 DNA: TGTGCCAGTAGTCGGGGGTCGGGGACTGAAGCTTTCTTT; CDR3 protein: CASSRGSGTEAFF
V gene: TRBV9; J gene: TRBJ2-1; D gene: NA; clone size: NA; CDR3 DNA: TGTGCCAGCAGCGCCCCCCGCGCGGGGAGCTCCTACAATGAGCAGTTCTTC; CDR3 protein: CASSAPRAGSSYNEQFF
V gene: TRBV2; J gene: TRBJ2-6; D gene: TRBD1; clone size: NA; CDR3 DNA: TGTGCCAGCAGCCGGACAGGGGCCTCTGGGGCCAACGTCCTGACTTTC; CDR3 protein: CASSRTGASGANVLTF
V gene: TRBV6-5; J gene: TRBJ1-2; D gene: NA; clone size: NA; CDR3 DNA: TGTGCCAGCAGTGACTCCCCCAGTGGCTACACCTTC; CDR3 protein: CASSDSPSGYTF
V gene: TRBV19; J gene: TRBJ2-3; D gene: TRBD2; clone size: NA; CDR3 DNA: TGTGCCAGTAGTATGACTAGCGGGGGGACAGATACGCAGTATTTT; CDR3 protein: CASSMTSGGTDTQYF
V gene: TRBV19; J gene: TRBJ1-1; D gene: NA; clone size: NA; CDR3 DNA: TGTGCCAGTAGTATAGGGCGGGTGAACACTGAAGCTTTCTTT; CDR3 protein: CASSIGRVNTEAFF
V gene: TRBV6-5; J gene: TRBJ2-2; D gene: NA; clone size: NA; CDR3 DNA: TGTGCCAGCAGTTTCTACACCGGGGAGCTGTTTTTT; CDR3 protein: CASSFYTGELFF
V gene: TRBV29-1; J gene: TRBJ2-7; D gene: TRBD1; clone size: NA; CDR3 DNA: TGCAGCGGGGGACAGGGATACTACGAGCAGTACTTC; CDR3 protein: CSGGQGYYEQYF
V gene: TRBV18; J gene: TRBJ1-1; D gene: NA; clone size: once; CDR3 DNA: TGTGCCAGCTCACGAGCGGGACGCGAGAACACTGAAGCTTTCTTT; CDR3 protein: CASSRAGRENTEAFF
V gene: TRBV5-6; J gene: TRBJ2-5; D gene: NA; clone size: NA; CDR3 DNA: TGTGCCAGCAGCTTGTACCAACTCCAAGAGACCCAGTACTTC; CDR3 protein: CASSLYQLQETQYF
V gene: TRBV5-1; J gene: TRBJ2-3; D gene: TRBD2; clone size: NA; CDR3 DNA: TGCGCCAGCAGCTTGGCCTTGACTAGCTCCACAGATACGCAGTATTTT; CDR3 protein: CASSLALTSSTDTQYF
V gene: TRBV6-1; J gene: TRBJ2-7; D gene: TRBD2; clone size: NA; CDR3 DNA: TGTGCCAGCAGTGAATCCCCAGCGGGAGGTCTCTACGAGCAGTACTTC; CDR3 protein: CASSESPAGGLYEQYF
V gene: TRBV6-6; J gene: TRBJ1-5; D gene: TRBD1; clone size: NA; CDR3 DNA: TGTGCCAGCAGTAATGACAGGGGGCGAAATCAGCCCCAGCATTTT; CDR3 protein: CASSNDRGRNQPQHF
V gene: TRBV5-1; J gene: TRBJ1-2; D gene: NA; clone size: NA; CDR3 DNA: TGCGCCAGCAGCTCCGGACAGCTCTATGGCTACACCTTC; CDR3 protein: CASSSGQLYGYTF
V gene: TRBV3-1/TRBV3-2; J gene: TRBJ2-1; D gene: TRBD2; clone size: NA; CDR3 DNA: TGTGCCAGCAACGGCGGGAGGGCTTACAATGAGCAGTTCTTC; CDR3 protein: CASNGGRAYNEQFF
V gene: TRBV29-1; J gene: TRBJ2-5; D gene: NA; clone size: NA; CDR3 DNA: TGCAGCGTTGCGAGGACAAAAGAGACCCAGTACTTC; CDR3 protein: CSVARTKETQYF